Listed below are T cell receptor beta chains from one sample, sequenced in a study of T cells in Graves' hyperthyroidism and ophthalmopathy. TCRdb reanalysed the multiplex PCR reads using MiXCR and keeps one entry per CDR3 protein. The sample holds some 510,000 distinct CDR3 sequences, more than 20% seen once. Sequencing was performed on blood. The receptors shown here come from a man aged 18-30 years with Graves' hyperthyroidism. Both conserved end residues are part of each CDR3. D genes are given only for firm matches. Clone size is given for some rows only: seen once, a few or many times, or a class if the clone is expanded.

J | D | V | size | DNA | CDR3
TRBJ1-1 | . | TRBV19 | many | TGTGCCAGTAGTGCCGGGGACACTGAAGCTTTCTTT | CASSAGDTEAFF
TRBJ2-7 | . | TRBV6-1 | . | TGTGCCAGCAGCCTCCTCGTAGATGCCCCAGCCTACGAGCAGTACTTC | CASSLLVDAPAYEQYF
TRBJ1-2 | . | TRBV20-1 | many | TGCAGTGCTAGCTACCCAACGGGCTATGGCTACACCTTC | CSASYPTGYGYTF
TRBJ1-1 | TRBD1 | TRBV10-3 | . | TGTGCCATCAGTGCAGAGACAGGGAGGTTCACTGAAGCTTTCTTT | CAISAETGRFTEAFF
TRBJ1-5 | TRBD1 | TRBV3-1 | . | TGTGCCAGCAGCCAAGATCTAACAGGGGATCAGCCCCAGCATTTT | CASSQDLTGDQPQHF
TRBJ2-4 | . | TRBV12-5 | . | TGTGCTAGTGGTTCGGTATGGTGGGGGGGGCAGGGATTCCAAAACATTAAGTACTTC | CASGSVWWGGQGFQNIKYF
TRBJ1-1 | TRBD1 | TRBV29-1 | . | TGCAGCGGGGGACAGGTAAAGGGGACTGATGCTTTCTTT | CSGGQVKGTDAFF
TRBJ2-5 | . | TRBV28 | many | TGTGCCAGCAGTTTAGTAACGGTTCAAGAGACCCAGTACTTC | CASSLVTVQETQYF
TRBJ1-5 | . | TRBV15 | many | TGTGCCACCAGCTTGGGGGATAGCAATCAGCCCCAGCATTTT | CATSLGDSNQPQHF
TRBJ1-2 | TRBD1 | TRBV20-1 | many | TGCAGTGCTTTATCCTCCCCGGGACAGGGGTTTGGCTACACCTTC | CSALSSPGQGFGYTF
TRBJ1-2 | TRBD1 | TRBV27 | few | TGTGCCAGCAGTTTAGCAGCCGGGACAGGGGCATGGTATGGCTTCACCTTC | CASSLAAGTGAWYGFTF
TRBJ1-1 | . | TRBV10-3 | . | TGTGCCATCACCTTCGACGGAGGACTGAACACTGAAGCTTTCTTT | CAITFDGGLNTEAFF
TRBJ1-2 | . | TRBV12-3/TRBV12-4 | many | TGTGCCAGCTGCGGTAGGGGGTATGGCTACACCTTC | CASCGRGYGYTF
TRBJ2-7 | . | TRBV5-1 | . | TGCGCCAGCACCGTGGGACGGAACTACGAGCAGTACTTC | CASTVGRNYEQYF
TRBJ2-1 | . | TRBV20-1 | . | TGCAGTGCTAGAGATAAGGATCCGAGGGAGGAGCAGTTCTTC | CSARDKDPREEQFF
TRBJ1-1 | . | TRBV28 | many | TGTGCCAGCAGTCCCACAGTGACCACTGAAGCTTTCTTT | CASSPTVTTEAFF
TRBJ1-1 | . | TRBV10-3 | many | TGTGCCATCAGTGTCGATTTTCGAGGTGTGGCTTTCTTT | CAISVDFRGVAFF
TRBJ2-5 | . | TRBV7-9 | . | TGTGCCAGCAGCCATTCCGGGGACCAAGAGAGCCAGTACTTC | CASSHSGDQESQYF
TRBJ2-7 | . | TRBV6-1 | . | TGTGCCAGCAGTGCCCCTGGAGAGGGCCGTTTGCGGTCCGAGCAGTACTTC | CASSAPGEGRLRSEQYF
TRBJ1-1 | . | TRBV7-8 | many | TGTGCCAGCAGCTTAGCGGGTGGGAAGTCTTTCTTT | CASSLAGGKSFF
TRBJ1-1 | . | TRBV6-5 | many | TGTGCCAGCAGACAATGGAGCACAGCTTTCTTT | CASRQWSTAFF
TRBJ1-6 | . | TRBV28 | . | TGTGCCAGCACACCCGCGGCAGGGGTTAATTCACCCCTCCACTTT | CASTPAAGVNSPLHF
TRBJ1-1 | . | TRBV10-3 | many | TGTGCCATCAGTGCGGAGTCAAGGGGGACTGAAGCTTTCTTT | CAISAESRGTEAFF
TRBJ2-7 | . | TRBV6-1 | many | TGTGCCAGCAGTGAGGAAAACACCGGCTCCTACGAGCAGTACTTC | CASSEENTGSYEQYF
TRBJ2-7 | TRBD1 | TRBV6-2/TRBV6-3 | . | TGTGCCAGCAGGGGACCCGGGACAGGAGCCTACGAGCAGTACTTC | CASRGPGTGAYEQYF
TRBJ2-5 | TRBD1 | TRBV11-1 | many | TGTGCCAGCAGCGTCCGGGACAGACAAGAGACCCAGTACTTC | CASSVRDRQETQYF
TRBJ1-1 | . | TRBV28 | many | TGTGCCAGCAGTTTACGGCAGAACAAAGCTTTCTTT | CASSLRQNKAFF
TRBJ2-7 | TRBD1 | TRBV11-3 | . | TGTGCCAGCAGCATCGGGACAGCAAGCTCCTACGAGCAGTACTTC | CASSIGTASSYEQYF
TRBJ2-2 | TRBD2 | TRBV7-3 | . | TGTGCCAGCAGCTCAGAGGCGGGGGTGACCGGGGAGCTGTTTTTT | CASSSEAGVTGELFF
TRBJ1-5 | . | TRBV12-3/TRBV12-4 | . | TGTGCCAGCCAGGCGGGGTTGGGTCAGCCCCAGCATTTT | CASQAGLGQPQHF
TRBJ2-7 | . | TRBV11-2 | . | TGTGCCAGCAGCCCGCGGACAGAAAGCCTCCCCTACGAGCAGTACTTC | CASSPRTESLPYEQYF
TRBJ1-5 | . | TRBV6-5 | many | TGTGCCAGCAGTTCCCGCGTAGTCAATCAGCCCCAGCATTTT | CASSSRVVNQPQHF
TRBJ1-3 | . | TRBV27 | few | TGTGCCAGCAGTACGAGGGTTGACTCTGGAAACACCATATATTTT | CASSTRVDSGNTIYF
TRBJ1-5 | . | TRBV6-5 | . | TGTGCCAGCAGTTATGGGAAGATAAATCAGCCCCAGCATTTT | CASSYGKINQPQHF
TRBJ2-7 | . | TRBV6-7 | many | TGTGCCAGCAGTTGGTGGGGGACGGTAACCTACGAGCAGTACTTC | CASSWWGTVTYEQYF
TRBJ2-7 | . | TRBV19 | many | TGTGCCAGTAGTATCAGGGACGAGCAGTACTTC | CASSIRDEQYF
TRBJ2-2 | TRBD1 | TRBV5-1 | few | TGCGCCAGCAGCTTGTGGACAGGTCCCCACGGGGAGCTGTTTTTT | CASSLWTGPHGELFF
TRBJ1-1 | . | TRBV28 | many | TGTGCCAGCAGTTTTACCACGACACCGAACACTGAAGCTTTCTTT | CASSFTTTPNTEAFF
TRBJ2-7 | . | TRBV12-3/TRBV12-4 | . | TGTGCCAGCAGCACCTGGGGCGGGTCAAACTCCTACGAGCAGTACTTC | CASSTWGGSNSYEQYF
TRBJ1-6 | . | TRBV6-2/TRBV6-3 | . | TGTGCCAGCAGGAACGGGGGATTGGGTTCACCCCTCCACTTT | CASRNGGLGSPLHF
TRBJ2-5 | . | TRBV6-1 | many | TGTGCCAGCAGTGCCCCAGTGGAGGCAATCTCGGAGACCCAGTACTTC | CASSAPVEAISETQYF
TRBJ2-2 | TRBD2 | TRBV6-2/TRBV6-3 | few | TGTGCCAGCAGTCCGAGCGGGACGAACACCGGGGAGCTGTTTTTT | CASSPSGTNTGELFF
TRBJ2-7 | TRBD2 | TRBV28 | . | TGTGCCAGCAGTTCCCCCCGGCGGGAGGGCTCCTACGAGCAGTACTTC | CASSSPRREGSYEQYF
TRBJ1-2 | TRBD1 | TRBV6-5 | many | TGTGCCAGCAGTTACTTAACCACCGGACAGGAAAGGAGTGGCTACACCTTC | CASSYLTTGQERSGYTF
TRBJ2-7 | TRBD2 | TRBV20-1 | many | TGCAGTGCTAGCAGTGGTAGCGGGGACGCCTACGAGCAGTACTTC | CSASSGSGDAYEQYF
TRBJ1-2 | . | TRBV28 | . | TGTGCCAGCAGTTCGGGTTTCCGAAACTATGGCTACACCTTC | CASSSGFRNYGYTF
TRBJ1-6 | . | TRBV6-1 | . | TGTGCCAGCTCCCGACCAGGGGACTCACCCCTCCACTTT | CASSRPGDSPLHF
TRBJ1-1 | . | TRBV6-2/TRBV6-3 | few | TGTGCCAGCAGCCTTATCCGGGGGTTTGAAGCTTTCTTT | CASSLIRGFEAFF
TRBJ1-1 | . | TRBV12-3/TRBV12-4 | . | TGTGCCATCATTAGGGAGGCAGCAAGGGCTTTCTTT | CAIIREAARAFF
TRBJ1-2 | TRBD1 | TRBV24-1 | many | TGTGCCACCAGCGACAGGGACTATGGCTACACCTTC | CATSDRDYGYTF
TRBJ1-5 | . | TRBV19 | many | TGTGCCAGTAGCGGAGGGGGTGTTAGCAATCAGCCCCAGCATTTT | CASSGGGVSNQPQHF
TRBJ1-1 | . | TRBV11-2 | . | TGTGCCAGCAGCTCGGGGACGAAATCCTACACTGAAGCTTTCTTT | CASSSGTKSYTEAFF
TRBJ2-5 | . | TRBV12-3/TRBV12-4 | few | TGTGCCAGCAGCAGCACGACTTCGGGCGAGACCCAGTACTTC | CASSSTTSGETQYF
TRBJ1-1 | . | TRBV20-1 | few | TGCAGTGCTTTCCCGGGGAACACTGAAGCTTTCTTT | CSAFPGNTEAFF
TRBJ2-5 | . | TRBV6-2/TRBV6-3 | many | TGTGCCAGCAGACTTATTCCGGGACACCCCTTGGAGACCCAGTACTTC | CASRLIPGHPLETQYF
TRBJ2-7 | . | TRBV2 | many | TGTGCCAGCAGTCCGTACTACGAGCAGTACTTC | CASSPYYEQYF
TRBJ2-7 | TRBD1 | TRBV12-3/TRBV12-4 | many | TGTGCCAGCGGCACAGGGGGCTGGAGGGAGCAGTACTTC | CASGTGGWREQYF
TRBJ1-2 | . | TRBV3-1 | . | TGTGCCAGCAGCCATTTAAGAGGGGACTATGGCTACACCTTC | CASSHLRGDYGYTF
TRBJ2-5 | . | TRBV28 | many | TGTGCCAGCAGTTCTCCCGGGACCCAGTACTTC | CASSSPGTQYF